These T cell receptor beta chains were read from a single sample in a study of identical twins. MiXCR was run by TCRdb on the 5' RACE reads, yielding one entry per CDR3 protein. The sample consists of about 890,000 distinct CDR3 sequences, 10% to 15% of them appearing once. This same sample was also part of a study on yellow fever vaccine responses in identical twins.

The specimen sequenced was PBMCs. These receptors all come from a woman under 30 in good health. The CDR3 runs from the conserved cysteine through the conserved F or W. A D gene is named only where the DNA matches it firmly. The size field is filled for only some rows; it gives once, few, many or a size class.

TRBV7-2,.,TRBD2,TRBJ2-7,TGTGCCAGCAGCTTAGTGTCGGGACAGGGACCTCGGACTAGCGGGTATAGGGGCCTCTACGAGCAGTACTTC,CASSLVSGQGPRTSGYRGLYEQYF
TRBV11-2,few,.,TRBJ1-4,TGTGCCAGCAGCGCGCACTCAACAGAAAAACTGTTTTTT,CASSAHSTEKLFF
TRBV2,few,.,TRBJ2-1,TGTGCCAGCAGTGAGGACAGTCCCTACAATGAGCAGTTCTTC,CASSEDSPYNEQFF
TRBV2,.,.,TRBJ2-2,TGTGCCAGCCCTCTTTTGGGTGGACGGGACACCGCGAACACCGGGGAGCTGTTTTTT,CASPLLGGRDTANTGELFF
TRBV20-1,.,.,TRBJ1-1,TGCAGTGCTAGACACACCTCATTGAACACTGAAGCTTTCTTT,CSARHTSLNTEAFF
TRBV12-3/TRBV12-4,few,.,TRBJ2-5,TGTGCCAGCAGTCAGACCACAGGGAACCCTCAAGAGACCCAGTACTTC,CASSQTTGNPQETQYF
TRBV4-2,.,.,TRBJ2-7,TGTGCCAGCAGCCAAGATGGTGAGGGCCTCCTGGGGTTATACGAGCAGTACTTC,CASSQDGEGLLGLYEQYF
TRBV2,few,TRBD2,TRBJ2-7,TGTGCCAGCAGTGAAGCATTAGCGGGATTCTACGAGCAGTACTTC,CASSEALAGFYEQYF
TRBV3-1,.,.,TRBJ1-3,TGTGCCAGCAGCCAAGGATTGGAAAACACCATATATTTT,CASSQGLENTIYF
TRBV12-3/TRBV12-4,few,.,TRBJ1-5,TGTGCCAGCAGGATCTTGGGGGGCAATCAGCCCCAGCATTTT,CASRILGGNQPQHF
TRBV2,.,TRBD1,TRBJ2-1,TGTGCCAGCATTGAACGGACAGGGACATACAATGAGCAGTTCTTC,CASIERTGTYNEQFF
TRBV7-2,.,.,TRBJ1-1,TGTGCCAGCAGCTTACTCTCTTCACAGAACACTGAAGCTTTCTTT,CASSLLSSQNTEAFF
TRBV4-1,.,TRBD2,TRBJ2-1,TGCGCCAGCAGCCAACCCCGGGGAGGGGCTTACAATGAGCAGTTCTTC,CASSQPRGGAYNEQFF
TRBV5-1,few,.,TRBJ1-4,TGCGCCAGCAGGGTCCTAAACCTACCAAATGAAAAACTGTTTTTT,CASRVLNLPNEKLFF
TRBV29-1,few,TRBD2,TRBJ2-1,TGCAGCGTTGCCCGTCAAGCGGGAGGTCCCTCCTACAATGAGCAGTTCTTC,CSVARQAGGPSYNEQFF
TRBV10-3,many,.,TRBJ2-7,TGTGCCATCAGTCCGGGACGCGGCGAGCAGTACTTC,CAISPGRGEQYF
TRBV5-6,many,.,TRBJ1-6,TGTGCCAGCAGCCCGCGGCGGGTAAGCGGGAATTCACCCCTCCACTTT,CASSPRRVSGNSPLHF
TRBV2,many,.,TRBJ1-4,TGTGCCAGCAGTGAGGTGGCGTTAGGTGAAAAACTGTTTTTT,CASSEVALGEKLFF
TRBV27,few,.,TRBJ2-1,TGTGCCAGCAGTTTAAGGGGCACTACCTACAATGAGCAGTTCTTC,CASSLRGTTYNEQFF
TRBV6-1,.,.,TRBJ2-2,TGTGCCAGCAGACTGGACAGCCTGCTGAACACCGGGGAGCTGTTTTTT,CASRLDSLLNTGELFF
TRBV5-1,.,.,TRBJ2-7,TGCGCCAGCAGCCCACGGACAGCTCAAGCTTTCTACGAGCAGTACTTC,CASSPRTAQAFYEQYF
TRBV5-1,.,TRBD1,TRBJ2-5,TGCGCCAGCAGCCGGGGCGGGACAGGGGGCGAAGAGACCCAGTACTTC,CASSRGGTGGEETQYF
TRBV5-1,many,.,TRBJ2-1,TGCGCCAGCAAGGATTTAGGCGGGACCTCCTACAATGAGCAGTTCTTC,CASKDLGGTSYNEQFF
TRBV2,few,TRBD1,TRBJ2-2,TGTGCCAGCAGAAACCGGGACAGAATCACCGGGGAGCTGTTTTTT,CASRNRDRITGELFF
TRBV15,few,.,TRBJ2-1,TGTGCCACCAGCAGAATCATCGCCGACAATGAGCAGTTCTTC,CATSRIIADNEQFF
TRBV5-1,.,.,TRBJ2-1,TGCGCCAGCAGCTTGGTCCTTTTGCCCTACAATGAGCAGTTCTTC,CASSLVLLPYNEQFF
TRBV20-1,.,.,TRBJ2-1,TGCAGTGCTAGAGCCACGGGGGCGCTTATCGGCAATGAGCAGTTCTTC,CSARATGALIGNEQFF
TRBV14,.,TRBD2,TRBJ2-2,TGTGCCAGCAGCCAAGTAGCGGGATGGACCGGGGAGCTGTTTTTT,CASSQVAGWTGELFF
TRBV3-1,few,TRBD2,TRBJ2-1,TGTGCCAGCAGCCAACTAGCGGGGGAAAATGAGCAGTTCTTC,CASSQLAGENEQFF
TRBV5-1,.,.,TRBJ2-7,TGCGCCAGCAGCTTAAACCTCGCCCTCCCCTACGAGCAGTACTTC,CASSLNLALPYEQYF
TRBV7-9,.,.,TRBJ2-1,TGTGCCAGCAGCCCATCCTTAAACTCCTACAATGAGCAGTTCTTC,CASSPSLNSYNEQFF
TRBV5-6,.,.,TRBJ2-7,TGTGCCAGCAGCTTGGGACAATATACCTACGAGCAGTACTTC,CASSLGQYTYEQYF
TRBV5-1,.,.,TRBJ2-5,TGCGCCAGCAGCTTGTTACAGCTCCAAGAGACCCAGTACTTC,CASSLLQLQETQYF
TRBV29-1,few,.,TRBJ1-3,TGCAGCGTTGACGGGACCGATGACTCTGGAAACACCATATATTTT,CSVDGTDDSGNTIYF
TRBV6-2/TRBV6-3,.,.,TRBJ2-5,TGTGCCAGCAGTTCCCTCTCCGACAGGGAGGGAGAGACCCAGTACTTC,CASSSLSDREGETQYF
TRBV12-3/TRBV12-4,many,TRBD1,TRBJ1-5,TGTGCCAGCAGTTTAACAACAGGGGGCAATCAGCCCCAGCATTTT,CASSLTTGGNQPQHF
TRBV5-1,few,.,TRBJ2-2,TGCGCCAGCAGCCACACCACCTACAGGGACGGCACCGGGGAGCTGTTTTTT,CASSHTTYRDGTGELFF
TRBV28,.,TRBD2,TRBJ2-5,TGTGCCAGCAGTCTGGGGGCTAGCGGGGCAGAGACCCAGTACTTC,CASSLGASGAETQYF
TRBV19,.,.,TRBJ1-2,TGTGCCAGTAGAGGAGTCTTTTCTAACTATGGCTACACCTTC,CASRGVFSNYGYTF
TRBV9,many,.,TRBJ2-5,TGTGCCAGCAGCGTAGCCGCGGGGCAAGAGACCCAGTACTTC,CASSVAAGQETQYF